Given below is one T cell receptor beta chain in context. The RNA input was about 0.5 to 1 ug, and it was reverse transcribed with random hexamers. The amplification used immunoSEQ multiplex PCR on TCR beta CDR3; it spanned 54 Vbeta and 13 Jbeta. TCRdb re-called the immunoSEQ multiplex PCR reads through MiXCR, storing one row per CDR3 protein. Here the sample spans approximately 260,000 distinct CDR3 sequences, 90% to 96% being singletons. The data were obtained in a study of CD8 T cells in Susac syndrome. Study-level information: Active disease was present in about 6 of the sequenced Susac syndrome patients, whereas roughly eight of them were in remission.

The sequenced target, TCR beta, came from blood CD8+ and CD4+ T cells. Under recently defined diagnostic criteria, the patients with Susac syndrome qualified as having definite or probable disease. This receptor was identified in a human donor with Susac syndrome. The sequencing input was CD4+ T cells from PBMCs.

This CDR3 is CASTNDRVYGYTF. The CDR3 DNA reads TGTGCCAGCACCAACGACAGGGTCTATGGCTACACCTTC. The chain uses TRBV25-1 and TRBJ1-2, with 7 bases that match TRBD1. The J segment lost 4 bases and the V segment lost 7 bases, leaving 6 bases of the junction unmatched. The CDR3 consists of 13 residues. CDR1 is MGHDK and CDR2 is SYGVNS in the germline V gene.